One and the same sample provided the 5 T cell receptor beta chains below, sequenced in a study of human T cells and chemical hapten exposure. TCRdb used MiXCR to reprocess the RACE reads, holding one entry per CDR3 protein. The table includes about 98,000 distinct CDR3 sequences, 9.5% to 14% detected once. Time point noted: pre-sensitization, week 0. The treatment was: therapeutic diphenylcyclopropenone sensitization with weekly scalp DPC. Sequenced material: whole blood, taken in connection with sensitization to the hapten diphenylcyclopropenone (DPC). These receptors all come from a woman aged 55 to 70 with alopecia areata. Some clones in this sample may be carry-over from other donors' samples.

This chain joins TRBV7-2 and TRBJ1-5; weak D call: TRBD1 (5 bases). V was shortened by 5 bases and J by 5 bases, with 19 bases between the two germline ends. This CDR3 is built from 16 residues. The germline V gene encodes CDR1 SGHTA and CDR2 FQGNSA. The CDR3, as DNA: TGTGCCAGCAGCAAGTACCAGGGAGATCGGGATCAGCCCCAGCATTTT. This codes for CASSKYQGDRDQPQHF.

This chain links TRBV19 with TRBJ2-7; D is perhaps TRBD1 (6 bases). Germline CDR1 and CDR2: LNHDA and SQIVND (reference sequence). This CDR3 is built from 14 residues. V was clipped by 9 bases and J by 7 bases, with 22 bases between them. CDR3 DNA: TGTGCCAGCCAAGCCGGGGACACCAAAAGGGAGCAGTACTTC. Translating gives CASQAGDTKREQYF.

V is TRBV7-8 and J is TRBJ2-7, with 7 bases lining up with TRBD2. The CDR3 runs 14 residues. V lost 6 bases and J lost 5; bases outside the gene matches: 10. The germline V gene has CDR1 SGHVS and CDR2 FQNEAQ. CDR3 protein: CASSSSGGSDEQYF. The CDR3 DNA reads TGTGCCAGCAGTTCGAGTGGCGGGAGTGACGAGCAGTACTTC.

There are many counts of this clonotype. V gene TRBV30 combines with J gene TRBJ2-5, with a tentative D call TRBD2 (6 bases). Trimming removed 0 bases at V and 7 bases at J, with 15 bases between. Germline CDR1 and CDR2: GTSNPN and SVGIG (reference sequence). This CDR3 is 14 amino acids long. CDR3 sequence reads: CAWSVLAGSGTQYF. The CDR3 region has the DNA TGTGCCTGGAGTGTACTGGCGGGATCCGGGACCCAGTACTTC.

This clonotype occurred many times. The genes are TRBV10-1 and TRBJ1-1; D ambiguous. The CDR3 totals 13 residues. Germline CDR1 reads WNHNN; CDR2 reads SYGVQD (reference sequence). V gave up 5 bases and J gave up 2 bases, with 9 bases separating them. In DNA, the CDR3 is TGCGCCAGCAGTCCCCGTTTTAACACTGAAGCTTTCTTT. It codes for CASSPRFNTEAFF.